This T cell receptor (beta chain) was captured by sequencing in a study of blood T cells in healthy people across ages (dated by TCRdb to about 2015). The study in broad terms: In model experiments, template switching captured roughly one uniquely barcoded TCR beta cDNA molecule for every two T cells. Using deep sequencing normalized with unique cDNA molecular identifiers, the study measured how TCR beta repertoire diversity changes with age. The donors were split into four age groups: young (average 16 years), middle-aged (39), aged (approximately 60) and long-lived (82). Donors of different ages were randomly distributed across sequencing lanes to avoid experimental bias. Using the same blood draw, the study looked at two additional independent replicas of 1 million unique cDNA reads for two donors, one aged 18 to 29 and the other aged 80 or older. Overall results and qualifications from the work: Because the CMV infection status of the donors was unknown, age-related changes in expanded clonotypes may potentially have been confounded. Estimates of total diversity based on one million sequenced T cells were considered lower bounds and underestimates. Observed TCR beta diversity per million T cells fell roughly linearly with age, and a significant reduction was already apparent by age roughly 40. Observed TCR beta diversity correlated strongly with the percentage of naive T cells measured by flow cytometry. Conclusive comparison of naive and antigen-experienced compartments was prevented by the profiling of bulk unsorted PBMCs. Compared with the aged group, more naive CD4+ T cells, fewer expanded clones and increased TCR diversity were shown by the long-lived group, suggesting age selection.

The 35 to 40 donors, aged about 6 to 95 years, were systemically healthy Caucasian individuals from Russia. Around 10 milliliters of peripheral blood were drawn from each donor into EDTA-treated Vacutainer tubes. PBMCs were isolated by Ficoll-Paque density-gradient centrifugation, with at least 6.5 million obtained per sample. Total RNA was extracted from PBMCs with Trizol reagent, with at least 5.5 micrograms obtained per sample. For every donor, an aliquot of PBMCs went through flow cytometry to measure the percentages of naive CD45RAhigh/CD27high T cells. The CDR3, cysteine through phenylalanine, is 13 amino acids long. The entry retains the CDR3 DNA only, 39 bases that are in frame from base 1. Trimming leaves V shorter by 4 bases and J shorter by 6 bases, with the junction holding 4 bases beyond the gene matches. Sequences SGHTA (CDR1) and FQGNSA (CDR2) are obtained from the germline V gene.

Library preparation used 5' RACE. Sequenced on an Illumina HiSeq 2500. The second PCR ran for roughly 7 to 12 cycles and used a J-beta primer mix along with a sample-barcoded 5' primer. Each TCR beta cDNA molecule received a unique molecular identifier from a template-switch 5' adaptor carrying 12 random nucleotides. Each sample yielded at least 2.5 million CDR3-containing paired-end reads. All of the RNA was converted into first-strand cDNA using the Mint cDNA synthesis kit, with a TRBC-specific oligonucleotide serving as the primer. Following uracil-DNA glycosylase treatment, a first 18-cycle PCR with universal primers M1SS and BC2_uni_R was performed on all cDNA. For the original study's pipeline: Normalization of each sample was performed by random selection of 1 million high-quality reads, each carrying a distinct molecular identifier. Reads with shared molecular identifiers were discarded instead of being binned into consensus sequences. CDR3 identification, clonotype clustering and error correction used MiTCR with a Q25 quality threshold and the strictest error-elimination algorithm. A nonparametric unseen species model with Euler transformation was used to estimate lower-bound total TCR beta diversity. TCRdb trimmed the raw reads at Q25, called clones with MiXCR and kept productive beta chains. Here each entry gathers all rows of one CDR3 protein and keeps the most common genes and DNA. These V and J calls derive from TCRdb rather than the authors' analysis. This sample lists some 900,000 distinct CDR3 sequences; under 35% were detected once. The biggest ten clones account for 17% of the sample.

In the case of this clonotype: This receptor's antigen is unknown. No per-base quality is available; no much larger clone lies one base away.

The chain is made from TRBV7-2 and TRBJ2-7, with 9 junctional bases fitting TRBD1. The receptor comes from a woman of 80 years or more in good health. Sequenced: blood. The CDR3 reads CASSYRQGGEQYF. The nucleotide sequence reads as follows: TGTGCCAGCAGCTATAGACAGGGGGGCGAGCAGTACTTC. The CDR3 plus the reference TRBV7-2 and TRBJ2-7 genes for the other parts give the full variable domain: GAGVSQSPSNKVTEKGKDVELRCDPISGHTALYWYRQSLGQGLEFLIYFQGNSAPDKSGLPSDRFSAERTGGSVSTLTIQRTQQEDSAVYLCASSYRQGGEQYFGPGTRLTVT.